These T cell receptor beta chains were read from a single sample in a study of OX40 agonist ivuxolimab in advanced cancers. Sequenced by immunoSEQ multiplex PCR; TCRdb stores in-frame clones only, minus some. The sample shows approximately 70,000 clones, 80% to 90% of them seen only once. The source material was CD4+ or CD8+ T cells sorted from blood, sampled in a trial of the OX40 agonist ivuxolimab. Every receptor here comes from an adult with an advanced solid tumor such as melanoma, head and neck, liver or kidney cancer. CDR3s include the opening cysteine and the closing phenylalanine or tryptophan. Each record gives: D gene, clone size, J gene, V gene, CDR3 protein, CDR3 DNA. A D gene is named only where the DNA matches it firmly. Only part of the rows carry a size: once, few, many, or a class if the clone is expanded.

>NA|once|TRBJ2-5|TRBV7-7
CASSLGAEETQYF
TGTGCTAGCAGCTTGGGGGCCGAAGAGACCCAGTACTTC
>TRBD2|NA|TRBJ2-3|TRBV30
CAWSVRGVAGTQYF
TGTGCCTGGAGTGTACGGGGGGTAGCGGGTACGCAGTATTTT
>NA|few|TRBJ1-6|TRBV19
CASSRGGSSPLHF
TGTGCCAGTAGCAGGGGAGGGAGTTCACCCCTCCACTTT
>NA|NA|TRBJ1-6|TRBV5-6
CASSPLFYNSPLHF
TGTGCCAGCAGCCCTTTATTCTATAATTCACCCCTCCACTTT
>TRBD1|NA|TRBJ1-4|TRBV29-1
CSVEQKGADATNEKLFF
TGCAGCGTTGAACAAAAGGGGGCGGACGCAACTAATGAAAAACTGTTTTTT
>TRBD2|NA|TRBJ2-2|TRBV27
CASSSRAQRGTGELFF
TGTGCCAGCAGTTCCCGGGCCCAGCGGGGCACCGGGGAGCTGTTTTTT
>NA|few|TRBJ2-1|TRBV28
CASSFPQTGHYDEQFF
TGTGCCAGCAGTTTTCCTCAGACAGGCCACTACGATGAGCAGTTCTTC
>NA|NA|TRBJ1-6|TRBV10-3
CAIRGGGDDSPLHF
TGTGCCATCAGAGGTGGAGGGGATGATTCACCCCTCCACTTT
>TRBD2|NA|TRBJ2-7|TRBV27
CASSPTPGTRDYEQYF
TGTGCCAGCAGTCCAACCCCCGGGACTAGAGACTACGAGCAGTACTTC
>NA|NA|TRBJ2-3|TRBV10-2
CASSRSTDTQYF
TGCGCCAGCAGCCGAAGCACAGATACGCAGTATTTT
>TRBD1|NA|TRBJ2-7|TRBV7-9
CASSPLGRTGISYEQYF
TGTGCCAGCAGCCCCCTTGGACGGACAGGGATCTCCTACGAGCAGTACTTC
>NA|NA|TRBJ1-1|TRBV9
CASSRGDGTEAFF
TGTGCCAGCTCAAGAGGGGATGGCACTGAAGCTTTCTTT
>TRBD1|few|TRBJ2-5|TRBV28
CASSLGGRQGETQYF
TGTGCCAGCAGTTTAGGTGGGAGACAGGGCGAGACCCAGTACTTC